This T cell receptor beta chain appears in the sequencing data of a study of blood T cells in healthy people across ages. This clonotype was counted between two and nine times. The antigen is not known. Study-level results: Unknown donor CMV status possibly confounded expanded clonotype changes. Observed TCR beta diversity per million T cells went down as age went up. This fall followed a roughly linear course with age.

It was with a sample-barcoded 5' primer and a J-beta primer mix that a second PCR of about 7 to 12 cycles was run. Tagging of each cDNA molecule was performed by a template-switch adaptor with 12 random nucleotides. One entry per CDR3 protein, called by TCRdb with MiXCR from the 5' RACE reads. The sample consists of roughly 800,000 distinct CDR3 sequences, nearly 60% of them appearing once. V was trimmed by 6 bases and J by 7 bases, leaving 15 bases between them. The germline CDR1 and CDR2 sequences are MDHEN and SYDVKM. This CDR3 contains 13 residues. The sample consisted of blood. V and J are TRBV28 and TRBJ1-2; D unclear. The receptor's source is a man aged 25 to 45 in good health. DNA of the CDR3: TGTGCCAGCAGCCATCTTCTTAGGAGTGGCTACACCTTC. It encodes CASSHLLRSGYTF.